The present entry profiles one T cell receptor beta chain with its context. Data came from immunoSEQ multiplex PCR; TCRdb stores just in-frame clones and leaves some out. The table includes 200,000 to 250,000 clones, around 88% detected once. This entry belongs to a study of blood T cell repertoires in COVID-19. Looking at the study overall: Sample material is recorded as cDNA or gDNA derived from T cells, B-cell-depleted T cells, or PBMCs.

V was clipped by 0 bases and J by 5 bases, with 11 bases between them. The CDR3 has 15 residues. Per germline, CDR1 MNHEY and CDR2 SVGAGI. This receptor was identified in a woman aged 80 or over with COVID-19, enrolled during active disease. The V and J genes are TRBV6-5 and TRBJ1-5, with D unclear. Material for sequencing was peripheral blood. The CDR3 sequence: CASSYSTGADQPQHF. The CDR3, as DNA: TGTGCCAGCAGTTACTCAACGGGTGCCGATCAGCCCCAGCATTTT.